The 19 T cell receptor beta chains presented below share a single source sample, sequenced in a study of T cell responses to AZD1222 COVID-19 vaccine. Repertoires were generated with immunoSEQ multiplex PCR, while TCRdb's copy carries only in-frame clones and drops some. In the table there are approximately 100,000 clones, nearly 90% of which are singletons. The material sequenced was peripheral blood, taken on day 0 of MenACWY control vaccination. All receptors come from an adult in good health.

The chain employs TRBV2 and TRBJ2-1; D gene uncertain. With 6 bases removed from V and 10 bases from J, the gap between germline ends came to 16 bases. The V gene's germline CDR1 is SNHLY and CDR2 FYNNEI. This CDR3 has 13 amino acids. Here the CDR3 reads CASRIDVAREQFF. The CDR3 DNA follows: TGTGCCAGCAGGATAGACGTAGCCAGAGAGCAGTTCTTC.

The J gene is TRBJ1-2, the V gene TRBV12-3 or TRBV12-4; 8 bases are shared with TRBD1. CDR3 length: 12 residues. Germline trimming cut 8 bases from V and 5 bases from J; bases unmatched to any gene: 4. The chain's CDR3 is CASRTGHYGYTF. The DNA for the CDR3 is TGTGCCAGCCGGACAGGGCATTATGGCTACACCTTC.

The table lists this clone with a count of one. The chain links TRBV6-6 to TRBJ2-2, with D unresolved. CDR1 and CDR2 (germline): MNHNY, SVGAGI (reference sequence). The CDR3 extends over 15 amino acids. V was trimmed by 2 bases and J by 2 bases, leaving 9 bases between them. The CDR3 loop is CASSYLSGNTGELFF. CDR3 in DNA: TGTGCCAGCAGTTACCTGTCAGGCAACACCGGGGAGCTGTTTTTT.

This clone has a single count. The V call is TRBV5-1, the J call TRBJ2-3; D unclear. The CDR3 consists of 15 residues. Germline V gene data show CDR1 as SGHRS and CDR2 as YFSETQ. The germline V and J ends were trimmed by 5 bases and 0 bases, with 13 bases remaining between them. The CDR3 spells CASRRDSQSTDTQYF. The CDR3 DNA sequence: TGCGCCAGCAGGCGAGACTCCCAGAGCACAGATACGCAGTATTTT.

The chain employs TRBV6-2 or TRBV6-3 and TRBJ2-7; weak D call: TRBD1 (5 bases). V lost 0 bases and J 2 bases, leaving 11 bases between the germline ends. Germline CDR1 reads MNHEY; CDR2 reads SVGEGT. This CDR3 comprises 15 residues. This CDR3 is CASSYSRPGTYEQYF. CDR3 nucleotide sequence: TGTGCCAGCAGTTACTCCCGGCCAGGGACCTACGAGCAGTACTTC.

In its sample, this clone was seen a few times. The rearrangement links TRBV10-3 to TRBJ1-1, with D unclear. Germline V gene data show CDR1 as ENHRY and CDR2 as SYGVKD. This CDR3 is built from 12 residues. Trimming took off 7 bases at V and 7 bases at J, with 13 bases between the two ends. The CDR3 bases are TGTGCCATCAAAGGGAGACAACGTGAAGCTTTCTTT. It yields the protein CAIKGRQREAFF.

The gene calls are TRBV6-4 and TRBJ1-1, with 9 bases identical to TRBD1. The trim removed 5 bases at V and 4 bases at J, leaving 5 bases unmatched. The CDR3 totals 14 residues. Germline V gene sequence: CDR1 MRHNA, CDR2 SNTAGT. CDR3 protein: CASSPGTGFTEAFF. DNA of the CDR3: TGTGCCAGCAGTCCCGGGACAGGGTTCACTGAAGCTTTCTTT.

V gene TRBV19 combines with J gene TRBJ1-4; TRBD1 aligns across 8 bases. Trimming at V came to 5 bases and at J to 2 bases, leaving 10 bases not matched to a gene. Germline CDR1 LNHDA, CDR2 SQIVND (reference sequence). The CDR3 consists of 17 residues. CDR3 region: CASSDGGRQGTNEKLFF. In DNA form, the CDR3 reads TGTGCCAGTAGTGACGGGGGCCGACAGGGGACTAATGAAAAACTGTTTTTT.

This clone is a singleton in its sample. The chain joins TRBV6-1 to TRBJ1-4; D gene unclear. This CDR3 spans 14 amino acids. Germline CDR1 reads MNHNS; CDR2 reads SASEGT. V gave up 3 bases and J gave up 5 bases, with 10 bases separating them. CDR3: CASSDGEENEKLFF. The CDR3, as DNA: TGTGCCAGCAGTGACGGAGAGGAAAATGAAAAACTGTTTTTT.

The CDR3 here is CASSLGTVYEQYF. CDR3 sequence (DNA): TGCGCCAGCAGCTTGGGGACCGTTTACGAGCAGTACTTC. This rearrangement joins TRBV5-1 to TRBJ2-7, with D unclear. The CDR3 consists of 13 residues. The germline V gene has CDR1 SGHRS and CDR2 YFSETQ. V shed 0 bases and J shed 4 bases, with 8 bases lying between them.

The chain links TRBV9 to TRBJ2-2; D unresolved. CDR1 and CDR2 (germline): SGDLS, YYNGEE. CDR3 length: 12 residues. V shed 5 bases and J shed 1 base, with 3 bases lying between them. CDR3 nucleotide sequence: TGTGCCAGCAGACAGAACACCGGGGAGCTGTTTTTT. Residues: CASRQNTGELFF. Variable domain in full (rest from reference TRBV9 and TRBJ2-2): DSGVTQTPKHLITATGQRVTLRCSPRSGDLSVYWYQQSLDQGLQFLIQYYNGEERAKGNILERFSAQQFPDLHSELNLSSLELGDSALYFCASRQNTGELFFGEGSRLTVL.

Here the CDR3 DNA reads TGCGCCAGCAGCCAAGATTACCCTAGGGCGGAAAAACTGTTTTTT. Translating it yields CASSQDYPRAEKLFF. V gene TRBV4-1 combines with J gene TRBJ1-4; D remains unclear. Germline V gene sequence: CDR1 MGHRA, CDR2 YSYEKL. This CDR3 is built from 15 residues. The germline V and J ends were trimmed by 0 bases and 8 bases, with 13 bases remaining between them.

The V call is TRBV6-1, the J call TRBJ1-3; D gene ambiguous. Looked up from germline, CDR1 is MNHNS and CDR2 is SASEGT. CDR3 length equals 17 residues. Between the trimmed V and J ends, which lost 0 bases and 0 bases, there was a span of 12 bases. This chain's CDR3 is CASSEALQALSGNTIYF. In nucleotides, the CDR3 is TGTGCCAGCAGTGAAGCGCTTCAGGCCCTCTCTGGAAACACCATATATTTT.

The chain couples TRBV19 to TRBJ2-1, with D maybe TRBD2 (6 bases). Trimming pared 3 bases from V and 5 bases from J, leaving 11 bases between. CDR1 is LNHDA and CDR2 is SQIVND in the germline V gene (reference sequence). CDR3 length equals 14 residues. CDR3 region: CASSMRLGDNEQFF. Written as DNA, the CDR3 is TGTGCCAGTAGTATGCGACTAGGAGACAATGAGCAGTTCTTC.

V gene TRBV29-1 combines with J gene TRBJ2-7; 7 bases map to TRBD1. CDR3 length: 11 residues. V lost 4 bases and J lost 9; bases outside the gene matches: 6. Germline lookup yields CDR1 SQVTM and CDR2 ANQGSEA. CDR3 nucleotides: TGCAGCGTTGGGACAGGACCTTCGCAGTACTTC. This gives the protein CSVGTGPSQYF.

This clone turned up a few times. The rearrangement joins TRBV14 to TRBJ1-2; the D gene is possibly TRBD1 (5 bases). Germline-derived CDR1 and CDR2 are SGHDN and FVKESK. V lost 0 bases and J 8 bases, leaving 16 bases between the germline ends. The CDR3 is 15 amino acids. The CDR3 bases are TGTGCCAGCAGCCAAGATTGGGTCAGGGCGGCCGGCTACACCTTC. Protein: CASSQDWVRAAGYTF.

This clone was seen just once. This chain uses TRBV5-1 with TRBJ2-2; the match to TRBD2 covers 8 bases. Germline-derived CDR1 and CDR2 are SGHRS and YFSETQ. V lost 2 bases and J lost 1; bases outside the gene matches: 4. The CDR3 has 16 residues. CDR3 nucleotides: TGCGCCAGCAGCTTATTGCTAGCGGGGAACACCGGGGAGCTGTTTTTT. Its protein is CASSLLLAGNTGELFF.

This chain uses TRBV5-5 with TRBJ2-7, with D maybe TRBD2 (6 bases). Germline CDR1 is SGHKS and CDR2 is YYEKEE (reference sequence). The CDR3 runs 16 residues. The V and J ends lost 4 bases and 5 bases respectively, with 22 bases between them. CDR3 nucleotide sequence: TGTGCCAGCAGCCGGGGACTGGGTGCGGGAAATAACGAGCAGTACTTC. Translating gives CASSRGLGAGNNEQYF. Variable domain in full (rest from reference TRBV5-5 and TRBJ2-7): DAGVTQSPTHLIKTRGQQVTLRCSPISGHKSVSWYQQVLGQGPQFIFQYYEKEERGRGNFPDRFSARQFPNYSSELNVNALLLGDSALYLCASSRGLGAGNNEQYFGPGTRLTVT.

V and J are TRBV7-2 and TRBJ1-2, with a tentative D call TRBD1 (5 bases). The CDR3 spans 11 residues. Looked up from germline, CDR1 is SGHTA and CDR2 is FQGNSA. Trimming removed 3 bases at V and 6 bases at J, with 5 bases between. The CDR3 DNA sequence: TGTGCCAGCAGCTTCAGGGATGGCTACACCTTC. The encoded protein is CASSFRDGYTF.